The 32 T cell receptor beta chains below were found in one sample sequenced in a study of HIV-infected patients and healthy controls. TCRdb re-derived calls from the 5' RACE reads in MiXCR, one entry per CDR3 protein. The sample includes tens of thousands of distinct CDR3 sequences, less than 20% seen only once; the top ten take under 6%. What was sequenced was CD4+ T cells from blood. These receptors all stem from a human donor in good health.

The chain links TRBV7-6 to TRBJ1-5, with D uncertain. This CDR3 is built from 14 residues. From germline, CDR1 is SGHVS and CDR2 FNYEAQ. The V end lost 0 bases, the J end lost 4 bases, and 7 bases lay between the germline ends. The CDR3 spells CASSLAGSNQPQHF. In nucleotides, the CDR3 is TGTGCCAGCAGCTTAGCCGGCAGTAATCAGCCCCAGCATTTT.

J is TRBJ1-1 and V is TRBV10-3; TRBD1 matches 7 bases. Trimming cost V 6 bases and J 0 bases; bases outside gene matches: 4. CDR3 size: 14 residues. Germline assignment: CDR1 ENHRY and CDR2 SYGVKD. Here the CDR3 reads CAISSQGLNTEAFF. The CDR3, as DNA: TGTGCCATCAGCTCACAGGGGTTGAACACTGAAGCTTTCTTT.

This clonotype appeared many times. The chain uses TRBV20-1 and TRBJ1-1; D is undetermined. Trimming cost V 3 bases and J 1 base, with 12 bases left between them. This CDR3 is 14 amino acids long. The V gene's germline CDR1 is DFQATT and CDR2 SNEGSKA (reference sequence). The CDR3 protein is CSASLDGRNTEAFF. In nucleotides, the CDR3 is TGCAGTGCTAGCCTCGACGGTCGGAACACTGAAGCTTTCTTT.

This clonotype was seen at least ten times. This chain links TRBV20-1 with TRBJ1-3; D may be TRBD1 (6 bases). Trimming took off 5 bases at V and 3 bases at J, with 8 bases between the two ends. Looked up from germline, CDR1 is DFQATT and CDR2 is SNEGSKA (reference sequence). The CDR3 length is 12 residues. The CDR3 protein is CSAGGLGNTIYF. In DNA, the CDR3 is TGCAGTGCTGGGGGGCTTGGAAACACCATATATTTT.

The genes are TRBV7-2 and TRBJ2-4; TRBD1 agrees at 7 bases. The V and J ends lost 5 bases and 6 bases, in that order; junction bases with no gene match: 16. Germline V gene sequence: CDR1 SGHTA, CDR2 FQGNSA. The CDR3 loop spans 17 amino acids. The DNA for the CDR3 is TGTGCCAGCAGCCTGACACGAACCGGGACAGCTTTAAACATTCAGTACTTC. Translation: CASSLTRTGTALNIQYF.

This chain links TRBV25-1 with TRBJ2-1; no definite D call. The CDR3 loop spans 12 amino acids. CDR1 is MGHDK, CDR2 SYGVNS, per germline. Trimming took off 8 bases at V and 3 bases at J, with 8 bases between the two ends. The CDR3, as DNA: TGTGCCAGCTCCTCCTTCTACAATGAGCAGTTCTTC. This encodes CASSSFYNEQFF.

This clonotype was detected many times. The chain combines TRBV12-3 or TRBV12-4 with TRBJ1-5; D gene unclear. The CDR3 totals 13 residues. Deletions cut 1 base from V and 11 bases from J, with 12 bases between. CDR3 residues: CASSLGEGRAQHF. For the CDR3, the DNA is TGTGCCAGCAGTTTAGGTGAAGGTAGAGCCCAGCATTTT.

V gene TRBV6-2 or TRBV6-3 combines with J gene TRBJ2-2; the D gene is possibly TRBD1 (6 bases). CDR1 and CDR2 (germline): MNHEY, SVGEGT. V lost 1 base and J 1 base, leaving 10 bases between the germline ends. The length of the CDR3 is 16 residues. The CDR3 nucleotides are TGTGCCAGCAGTTACTGGGGGCGCCGGAACACCGGGGAGCTGTTTTTT. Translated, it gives CASSYWGRRNTGELFF.

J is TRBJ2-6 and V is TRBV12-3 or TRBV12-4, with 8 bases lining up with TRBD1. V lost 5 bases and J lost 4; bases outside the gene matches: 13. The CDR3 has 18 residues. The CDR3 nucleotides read TGTGCCAGCAGTCGAAAGGGTTGGACAGGGAACGGGGCCAACGTCCTGACTTTC. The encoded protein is CASSRKGWTGNGANVLTF.

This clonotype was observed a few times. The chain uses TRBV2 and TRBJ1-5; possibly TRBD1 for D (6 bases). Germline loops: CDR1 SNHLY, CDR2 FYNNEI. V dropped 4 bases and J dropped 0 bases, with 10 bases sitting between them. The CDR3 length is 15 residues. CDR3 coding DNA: TGTGCCAGCAGTGGAGACAGGCTTAGCAATCAGCCCCAGCATTTT. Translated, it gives CASSGDRLSNQPQHF.

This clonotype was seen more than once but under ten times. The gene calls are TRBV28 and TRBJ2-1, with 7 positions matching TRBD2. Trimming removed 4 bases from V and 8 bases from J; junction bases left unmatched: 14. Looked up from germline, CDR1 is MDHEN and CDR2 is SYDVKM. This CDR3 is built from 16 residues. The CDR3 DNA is TGTGCCAGCAGTTCCCCCTCGGGACTATCAGGTGATGAGCAGTTCTTC. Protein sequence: CASSSPSGLSGDEQFF. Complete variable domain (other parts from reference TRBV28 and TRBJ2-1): DVKVTQSSRYLVKRTGEKVFLECVQDMDHENMFWYRQDPGLGLRLIYFSYDVKMKEKGDIPEGYSVSREKKERFSLILESASTNQTSMYLCASSSPSGLSGDEQFFGPGTRLTVL.

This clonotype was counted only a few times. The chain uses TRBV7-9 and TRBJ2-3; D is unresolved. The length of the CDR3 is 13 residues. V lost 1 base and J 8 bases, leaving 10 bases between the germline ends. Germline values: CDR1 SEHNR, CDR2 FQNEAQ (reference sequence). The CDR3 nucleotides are TGTGCCAGCAGCTTAGGCGCGGTGGGTACGCAGTATTTT. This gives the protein CASSLGAVGTQYF. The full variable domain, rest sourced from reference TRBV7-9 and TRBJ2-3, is DTGVSQNPRHKITKRGQNVTFRCDPISEHNRLYWYRQTLGQGPEFLTYFQNEAQLEKSRLLSDRFSAERPKGSFSTLEIQRTEQGDSAMYLCASSLGAVGTQYFGPGTRLTVL.

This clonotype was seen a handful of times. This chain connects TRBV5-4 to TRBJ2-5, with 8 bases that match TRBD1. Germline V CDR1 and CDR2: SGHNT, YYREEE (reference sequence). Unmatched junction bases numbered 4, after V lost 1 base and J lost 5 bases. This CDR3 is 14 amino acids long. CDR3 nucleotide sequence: TGTGCCAGCAGCTTGCAGGGGGCCTGGGAGACCCAGTACTTC. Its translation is CASSLQGAWETQYF.

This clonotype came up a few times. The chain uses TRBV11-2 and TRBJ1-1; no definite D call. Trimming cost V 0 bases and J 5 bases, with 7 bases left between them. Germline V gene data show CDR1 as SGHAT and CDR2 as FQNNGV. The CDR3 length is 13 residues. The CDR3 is CASSLEVATEAFF. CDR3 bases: TGTGCCAGCAGCTTAGAGGTAGCTACTGAAGCTTTCTTT. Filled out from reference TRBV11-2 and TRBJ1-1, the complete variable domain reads EAGVAQSPRYKIIEKRQSVAFWCNPISGHATLYWYQQILGQGPKLLIQFQNNGVVDDSQLPKDRFSAERLKGVDSTLKIQPAKLEDSAVYLCASSLEVATEAFFGQGTRLTVV.

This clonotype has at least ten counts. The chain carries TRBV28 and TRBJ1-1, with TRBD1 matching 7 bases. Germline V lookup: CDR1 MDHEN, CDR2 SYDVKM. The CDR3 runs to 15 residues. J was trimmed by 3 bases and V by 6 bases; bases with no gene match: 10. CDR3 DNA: TGTGCCAGCAGCCCAACAGGGGTTAGGGACACTGAAGCTTTCTTT. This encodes CASSPTGVRDTEAFF.

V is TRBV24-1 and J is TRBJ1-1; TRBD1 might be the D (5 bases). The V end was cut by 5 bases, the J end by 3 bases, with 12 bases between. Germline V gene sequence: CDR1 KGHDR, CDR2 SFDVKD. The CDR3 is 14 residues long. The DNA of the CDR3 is TGTGCCACCAGTGCCGGGGGATTAGACACTGAAGCTTTCTTT. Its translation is CATSAGGLDTEAFF.

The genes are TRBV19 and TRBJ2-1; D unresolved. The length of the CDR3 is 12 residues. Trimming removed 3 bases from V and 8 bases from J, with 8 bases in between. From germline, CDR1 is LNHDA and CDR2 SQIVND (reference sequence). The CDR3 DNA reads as TGTGCCAGTAGTATGCGAGTAGATGAGCAGTTCTTC. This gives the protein CASSMRVDEQFF.

This CDR3 is CASSQGPRDRGTGELFF. The CDR3 nucleotides read TGTGCCAGCAGCCAAGGTCCCCGGGACAGGGGCACCGGGGAGCTGTTTTTT. The chain is built from TRBV3-1 and TRBJ2-2; the match to TRBD1 covers 10 bases. There are 17 residues in the CDR3. The V gene's germline CDR1 is LGHDT and CDR2 YNNKEL (reference sequence). J gave up 4 bases and V 1 base, and 6 bases lay outside the gene matches.

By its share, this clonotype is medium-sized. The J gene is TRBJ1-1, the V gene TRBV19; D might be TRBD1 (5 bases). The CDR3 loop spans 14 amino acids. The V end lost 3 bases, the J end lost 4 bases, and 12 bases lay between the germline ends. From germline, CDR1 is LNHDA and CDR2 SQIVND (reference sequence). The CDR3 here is CASSIPGKSTEAFF. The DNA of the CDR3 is TGTGCCAGTAGTATCCCAGGGAAGAGCACTGAAGCTTTCTTT.

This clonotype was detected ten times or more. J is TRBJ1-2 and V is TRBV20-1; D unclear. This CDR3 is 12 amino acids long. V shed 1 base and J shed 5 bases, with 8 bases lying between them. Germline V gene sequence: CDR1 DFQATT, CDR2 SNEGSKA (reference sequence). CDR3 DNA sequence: TGCAGTGCTAGAGCGAAGGCGTATGGCTACACCTTC. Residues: CSARAKAYGYTF.

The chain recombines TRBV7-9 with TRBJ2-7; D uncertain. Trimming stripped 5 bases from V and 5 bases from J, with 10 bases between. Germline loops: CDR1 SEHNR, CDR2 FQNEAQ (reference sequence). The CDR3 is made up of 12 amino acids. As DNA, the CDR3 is TGTGCCAGCAGCCCCCGTACCCACGAGCAGTACTTC. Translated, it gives CASSPRTHEQYF.

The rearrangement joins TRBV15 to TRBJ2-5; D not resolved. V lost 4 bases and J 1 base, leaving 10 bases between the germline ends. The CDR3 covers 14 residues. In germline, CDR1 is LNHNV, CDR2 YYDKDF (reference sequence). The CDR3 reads CATSKLGTQETQYF. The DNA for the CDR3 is TGTGCCACCAGCAAATTAGGAACCCAAGAGACCCAGTACTTC.

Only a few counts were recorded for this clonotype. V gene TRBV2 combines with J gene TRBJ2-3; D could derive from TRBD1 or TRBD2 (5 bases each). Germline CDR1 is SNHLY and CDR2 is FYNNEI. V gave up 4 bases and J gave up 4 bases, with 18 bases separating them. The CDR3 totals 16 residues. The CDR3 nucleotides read TGTGCCAGCAGTGGGGGACGGTTTGGCGGTTCAGATACGCAGTATTTT. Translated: CASSGGRFGGSDTQYF.

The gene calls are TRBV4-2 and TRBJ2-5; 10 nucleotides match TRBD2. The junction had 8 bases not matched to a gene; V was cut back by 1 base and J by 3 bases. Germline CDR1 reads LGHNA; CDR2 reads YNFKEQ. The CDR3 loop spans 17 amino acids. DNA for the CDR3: TGTGCCAGCAGCCAAGCGTTTACTAGCGGGACCGAAGAGACCCAGTACTTC. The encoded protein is CASSQAFTSGTEETQYF.

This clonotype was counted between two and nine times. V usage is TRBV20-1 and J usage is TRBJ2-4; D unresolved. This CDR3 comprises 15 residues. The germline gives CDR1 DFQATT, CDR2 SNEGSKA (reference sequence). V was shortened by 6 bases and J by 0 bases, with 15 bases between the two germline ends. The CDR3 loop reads CSADQSSAAKNIQYF. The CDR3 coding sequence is TGCAGTGCCGACCAATCCTCGGCAGCCAAAAACATTCAGTACTTC.

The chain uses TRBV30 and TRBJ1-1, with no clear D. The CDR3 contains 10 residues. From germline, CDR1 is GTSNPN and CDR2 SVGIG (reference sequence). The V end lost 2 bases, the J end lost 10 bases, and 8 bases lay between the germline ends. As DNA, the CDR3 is TGTGCCTGGAGTAGTGGAGGAGCTTTCTTT. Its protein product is CAWSSGGAFF.

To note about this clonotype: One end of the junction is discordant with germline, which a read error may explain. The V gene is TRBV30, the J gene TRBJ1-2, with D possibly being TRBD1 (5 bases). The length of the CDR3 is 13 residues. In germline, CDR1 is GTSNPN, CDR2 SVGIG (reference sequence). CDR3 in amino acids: CAWSGGAAFGYAF. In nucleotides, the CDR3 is TGTGCCTGGAGTGGTGGGGCGGCTTTTGGTTATGCCTTC.

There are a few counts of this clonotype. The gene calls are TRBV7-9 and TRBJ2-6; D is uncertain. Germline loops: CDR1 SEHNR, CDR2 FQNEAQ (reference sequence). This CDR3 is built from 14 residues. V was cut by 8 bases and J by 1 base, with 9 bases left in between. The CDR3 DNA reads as TGTGCCAGCTCTGTGTTGTCTGGGGCCAACGTCCTGACTTTC. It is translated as CASSVLSGANVLTF.

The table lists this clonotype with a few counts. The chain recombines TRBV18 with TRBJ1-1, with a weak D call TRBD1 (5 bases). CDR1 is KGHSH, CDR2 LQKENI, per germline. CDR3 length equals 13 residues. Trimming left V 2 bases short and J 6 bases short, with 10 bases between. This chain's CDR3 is CASSPGRGAEAFF. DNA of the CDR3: TGTGCCAGCTCACCAGGGCGGGGGGCTGAAGCTTTCTTT.

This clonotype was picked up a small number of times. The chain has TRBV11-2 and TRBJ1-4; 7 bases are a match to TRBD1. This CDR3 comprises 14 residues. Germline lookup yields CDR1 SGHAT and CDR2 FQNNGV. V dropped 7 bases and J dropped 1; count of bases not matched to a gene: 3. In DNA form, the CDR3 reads TGTGCCAGCACCGACAGGGTAACTAATGAAAAACTGTTTTTT. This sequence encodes CASTDRVTNEKLFF.

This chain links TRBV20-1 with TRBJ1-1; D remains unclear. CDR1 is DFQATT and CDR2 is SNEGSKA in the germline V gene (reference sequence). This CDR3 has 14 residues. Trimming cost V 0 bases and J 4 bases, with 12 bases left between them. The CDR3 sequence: CSAREPGSGTEAFF. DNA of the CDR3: TGCAGTGCTAGAGAACCGGGGTCTGGCACTGAAGCTTTCTTT.

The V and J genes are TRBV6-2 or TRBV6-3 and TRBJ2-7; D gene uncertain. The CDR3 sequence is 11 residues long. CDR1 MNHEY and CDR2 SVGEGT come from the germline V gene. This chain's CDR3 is CATSNQHEQYF. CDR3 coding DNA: TGTGCTACATCAAACCAGCACGAGCAGTACTTC.